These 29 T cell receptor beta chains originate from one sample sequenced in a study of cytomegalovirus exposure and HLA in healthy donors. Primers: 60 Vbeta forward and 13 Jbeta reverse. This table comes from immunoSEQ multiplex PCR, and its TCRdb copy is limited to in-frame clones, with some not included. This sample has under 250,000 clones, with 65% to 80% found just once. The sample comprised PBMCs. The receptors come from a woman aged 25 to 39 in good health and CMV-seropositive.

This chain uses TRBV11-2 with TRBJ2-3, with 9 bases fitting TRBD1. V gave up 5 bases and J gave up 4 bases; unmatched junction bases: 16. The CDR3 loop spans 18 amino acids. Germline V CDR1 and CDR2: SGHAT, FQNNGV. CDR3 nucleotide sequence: TGTGCCAGCAGCAGAACTTTTTCCGGGACAGGGATGGCAGATACGCAGTATTTT. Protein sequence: CASSRTFSGTGMADTQYF.

The CDR3 DNA is TGTGCCAGCAGTTTATGGGGGGGTTACAATGAGCAGTTCTTC. Its protein product is CASSLWGGYNEQFF. The genes are TRBV7-9 and TRBJ2-1, with 7 bases matching TRBD2. The CDR3 is made up of 14 amino acids. CDR1 is SEHNR, CDR2 FQNEAQ, per germline (reference sequence). Unmatched junction bases numbered 6, after V lost 6 bases and J lost 4 bases.

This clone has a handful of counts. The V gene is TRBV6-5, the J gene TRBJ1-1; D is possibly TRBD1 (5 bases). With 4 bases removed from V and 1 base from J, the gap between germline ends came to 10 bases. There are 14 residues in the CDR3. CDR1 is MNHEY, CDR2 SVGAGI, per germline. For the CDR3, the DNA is TGTGCCAGCAGTTCGTTCGGGGGGAACACTGAAGCTTTCTTT. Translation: CASSSFGGNTEAFF.

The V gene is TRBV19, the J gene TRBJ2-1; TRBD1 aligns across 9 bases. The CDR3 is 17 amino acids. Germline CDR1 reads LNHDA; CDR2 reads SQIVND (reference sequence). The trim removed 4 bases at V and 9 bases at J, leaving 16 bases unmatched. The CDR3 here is CASSRRDQGTGSGEQFF. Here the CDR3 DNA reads TGTGCCAGTAGTAGACGGGACCAAGGGACAGGGTCCGGTGAGCAGTTCTTC.

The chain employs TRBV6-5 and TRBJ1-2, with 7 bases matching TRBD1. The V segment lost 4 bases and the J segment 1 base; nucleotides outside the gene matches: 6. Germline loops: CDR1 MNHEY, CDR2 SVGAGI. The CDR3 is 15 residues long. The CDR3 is CASSSLDRVNYGYTF. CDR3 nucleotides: TGTGCCAGCAGTTCCCTCGACAGGGTTAACTATGGCTACACCTTC.

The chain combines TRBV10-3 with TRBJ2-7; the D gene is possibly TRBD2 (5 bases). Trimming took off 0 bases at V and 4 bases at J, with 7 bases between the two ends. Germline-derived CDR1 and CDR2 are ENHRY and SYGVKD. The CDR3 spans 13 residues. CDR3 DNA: TGTGCCATCAGTGAGTCGAGGGATTACGAGCAGTACTTC. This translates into CAISESRDYEQYF.

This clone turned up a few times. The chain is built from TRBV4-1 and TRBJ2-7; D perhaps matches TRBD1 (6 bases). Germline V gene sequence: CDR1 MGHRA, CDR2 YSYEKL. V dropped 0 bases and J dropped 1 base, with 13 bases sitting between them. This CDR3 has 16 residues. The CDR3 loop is CASSQETGSVSYEQYF. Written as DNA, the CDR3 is TGCGCCAGCAGCCAAGAAACAGGGTCGGTATCCTACGAGCAGTACTTC.

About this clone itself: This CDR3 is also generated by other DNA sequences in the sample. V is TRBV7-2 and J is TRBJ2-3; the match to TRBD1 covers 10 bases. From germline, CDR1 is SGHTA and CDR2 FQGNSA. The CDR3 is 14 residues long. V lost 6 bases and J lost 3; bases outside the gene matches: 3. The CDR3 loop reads CASSRDRGTDTQYF. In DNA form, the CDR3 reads TGTGCCAGCAGTCGGGACAGGGGAACAGATACGCAGTATTTT.

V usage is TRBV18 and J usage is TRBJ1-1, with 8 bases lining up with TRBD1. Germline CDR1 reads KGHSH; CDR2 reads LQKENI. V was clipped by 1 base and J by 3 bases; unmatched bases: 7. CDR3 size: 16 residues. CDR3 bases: TGTGCCAGCTCACCACGGACAGGGCGGTTGGACACTGAAGCTTTCTTT. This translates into CASSPRTGRLDTEAFF.

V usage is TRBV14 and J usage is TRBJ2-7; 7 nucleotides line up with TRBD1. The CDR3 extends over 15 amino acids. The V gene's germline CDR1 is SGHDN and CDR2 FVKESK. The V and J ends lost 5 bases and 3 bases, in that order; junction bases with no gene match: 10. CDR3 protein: CASSFTGDNIYEQYF. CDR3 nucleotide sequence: TGTGCCAGCAGCTTTACAGGGGACAATATCTACGAGCAGTACTTC.

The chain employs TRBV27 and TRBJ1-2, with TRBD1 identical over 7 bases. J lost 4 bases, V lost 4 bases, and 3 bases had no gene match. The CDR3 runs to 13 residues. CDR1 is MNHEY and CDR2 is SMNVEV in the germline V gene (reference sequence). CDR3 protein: CASSSGGTYGYTF. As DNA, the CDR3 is TGTGCCAGCAGTTCAGGGGGAACCTATGGCTACACCTTC.

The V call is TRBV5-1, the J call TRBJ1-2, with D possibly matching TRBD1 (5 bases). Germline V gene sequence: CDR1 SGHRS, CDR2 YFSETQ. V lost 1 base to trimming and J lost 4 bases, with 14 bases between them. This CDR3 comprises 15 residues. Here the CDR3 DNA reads TGCGCCAGCAGCTTGCTAGGGGATGGTGCCTATGGCTACACCTTC. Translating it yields CASSLLGDGAYGYTF. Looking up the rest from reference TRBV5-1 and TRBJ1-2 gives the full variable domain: KAGVTQTPRYLIKTRGQQVTLSCSPISGHRSVSWYQQTPGQGLQFLFEYFSETQRNKGNFPGRFSGRQFSNSRSEMNVSTLELGDSALYLCASSLLGDGAYGYTFGSGTRLTVV.

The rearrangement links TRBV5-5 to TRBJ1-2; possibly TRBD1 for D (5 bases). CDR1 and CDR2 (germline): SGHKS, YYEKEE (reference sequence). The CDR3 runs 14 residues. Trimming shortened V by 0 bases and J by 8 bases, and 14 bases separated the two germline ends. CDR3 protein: CASSLVGAVGGYTF. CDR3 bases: TGTGCCAGCAGCTTGGTAGGGGCTGTTGGCGGCTACACCTTC.

Here the CDR3 reads CASSGQLAGIINIQYF. CDR3 DNA sequence: TGTGCCAGCAGTGGACAACTAGCGGGAATAATAAACATTCAGTACTTC. The V call is TRBV7-2, the J call TRBJ2-4, with TRBD2 matching over 10 bases. V gave up 6 bases and J gave up 6 bases; unmatched junction bases: 11. This CDR3 region has 16 residues. CDR1 and CDR2 (germline): SGHTA, FQGNSA.

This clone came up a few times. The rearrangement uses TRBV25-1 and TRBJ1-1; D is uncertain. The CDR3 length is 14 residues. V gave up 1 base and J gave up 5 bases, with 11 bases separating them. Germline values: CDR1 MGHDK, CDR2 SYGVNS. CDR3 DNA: TGTGCCAGCAGTGAATTGTCGACCGGGACTGAAGCTTTCTTT. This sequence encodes CASSELSTGTEAFF.

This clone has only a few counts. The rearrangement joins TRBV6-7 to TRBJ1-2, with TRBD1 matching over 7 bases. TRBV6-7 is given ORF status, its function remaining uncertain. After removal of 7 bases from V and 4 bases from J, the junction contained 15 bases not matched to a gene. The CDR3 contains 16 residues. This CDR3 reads CASTYPAGQTVYGYTF. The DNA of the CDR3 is TGTGCCAGCACCTACCCCGCGGGACAGACAGTCTATGGCTACACCTTC.

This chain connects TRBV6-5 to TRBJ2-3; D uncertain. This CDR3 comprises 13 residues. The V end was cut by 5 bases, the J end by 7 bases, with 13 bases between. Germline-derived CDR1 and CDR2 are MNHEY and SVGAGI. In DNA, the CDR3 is TGTGCCAGCAGTGAAGTAACGACAAATACGCAGTATTTT. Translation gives CASSEVTTNTQYF.

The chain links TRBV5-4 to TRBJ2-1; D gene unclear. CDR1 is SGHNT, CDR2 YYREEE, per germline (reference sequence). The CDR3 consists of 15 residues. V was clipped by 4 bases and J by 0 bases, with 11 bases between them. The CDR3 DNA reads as TGTGCCAGCAGCGCGAGCCTGAGCTCCTACAATGAGCAGTTCTTC. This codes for CASSASLSSYNEQFF.

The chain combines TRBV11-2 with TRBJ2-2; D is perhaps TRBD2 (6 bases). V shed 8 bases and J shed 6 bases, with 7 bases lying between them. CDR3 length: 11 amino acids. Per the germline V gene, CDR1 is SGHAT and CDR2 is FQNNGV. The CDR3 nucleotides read TGTGCCAGCGGAGGGGCCGGGGAGCTGTTTTTT. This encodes CASGGAGELFF. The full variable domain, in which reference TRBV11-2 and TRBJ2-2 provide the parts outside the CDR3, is EAGVAQSPRYKIIEKRQSVAFWCNPISGHATLYWYQQILGQGPKLLIQFQNNGVVDDSQLPKDRFSAERLKGVDSTLKIQPAKLEDSAVYLCASGGAGELFFGEGSRLTVL.

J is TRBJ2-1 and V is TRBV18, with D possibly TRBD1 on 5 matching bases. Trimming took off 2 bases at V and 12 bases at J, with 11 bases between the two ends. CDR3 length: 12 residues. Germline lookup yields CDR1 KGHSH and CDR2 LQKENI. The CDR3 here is CASSPSTDVQFF. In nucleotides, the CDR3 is TGTGCCAGCTCACCATCGACAGACGTGCAGTTCTTC.

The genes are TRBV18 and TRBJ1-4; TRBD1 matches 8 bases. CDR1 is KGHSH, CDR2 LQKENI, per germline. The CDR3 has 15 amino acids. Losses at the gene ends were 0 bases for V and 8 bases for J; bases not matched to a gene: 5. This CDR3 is CASSPPGTGREKLFF. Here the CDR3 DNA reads TGTGCCAGCTCACCACCAGGGACAGGCCGGGAAAAACTGTTTTTT. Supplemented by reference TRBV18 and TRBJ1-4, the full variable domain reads NAGVMQNPRHLVRRRGQEARLRCSPMKGHSHVYWYRQLPEEGLKFMVYLQKENIIDESGMPKERFSAEFPKEGPSILRIQQVVRGDSAAYFCASSPPGTGREKLFFGSGTQLSVL.

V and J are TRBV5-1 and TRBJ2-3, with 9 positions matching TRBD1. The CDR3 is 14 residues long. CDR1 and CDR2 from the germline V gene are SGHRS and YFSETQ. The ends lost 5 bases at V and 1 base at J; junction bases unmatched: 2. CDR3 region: CASSRDRGTDTQYF. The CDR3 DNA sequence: TGCGCCAGCAGTCGGGACAGGGGCACAGATACGCAGTATTTT.

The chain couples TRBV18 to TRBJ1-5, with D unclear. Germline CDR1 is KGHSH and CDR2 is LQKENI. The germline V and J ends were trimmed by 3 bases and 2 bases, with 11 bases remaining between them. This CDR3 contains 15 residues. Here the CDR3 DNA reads TGTGCCAGCTCACCCGGGTCAGCCGGCAATCAGCCCCAGCATTTT. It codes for CASSPGSAGNQPQHF. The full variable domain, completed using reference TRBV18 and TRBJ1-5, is NAGVMQNPRHLVRRRGQEARLRCSPMKGHSHVYWYRQLPEEGLKFMVYLQKENIIDESGMPKERFSAEFPKEGPSILRIQQVVRGDSAAYFCASSPGSAGNQPQHFGDGTRLSIL.

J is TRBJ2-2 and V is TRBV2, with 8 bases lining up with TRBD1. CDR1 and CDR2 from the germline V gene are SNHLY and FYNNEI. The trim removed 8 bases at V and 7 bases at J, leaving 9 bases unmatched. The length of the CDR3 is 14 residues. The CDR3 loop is CASRVDRASGELFF. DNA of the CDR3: TGTGCCAGCCGGGTGGACAGGGCCAGCGGGGAGCTGTTTTTT. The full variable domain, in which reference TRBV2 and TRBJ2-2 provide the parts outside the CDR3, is EPEVTQTPSHQVTQMGQEVILRCVPISNHLYFYWYRQILGQKVEFLVSFYNNEISEKSEIFDDQFSVERPDGSNFTLKIRSTKLEDSAMYFCASRVDRASGELFFGEGSRLTVL.

CDR3 sequence reads: CASSWTGAPREQYF. CDR3 nucleotide sequence: TGTGCCAGCAGTTGGACAGGGGCCCCGAGGGAGCAGTACTTC. This sequence joins TRBV27 and TRBJ2-7; 9 bases agree with TRBD1. This CDR3 region has 14 residues. The trim removed 4 bases at V and 7 bases at J, leaving 8 bases unmatched. Germline assignment: CDR1 MNHEY and CDR2 SMNVEV (reference sequence).

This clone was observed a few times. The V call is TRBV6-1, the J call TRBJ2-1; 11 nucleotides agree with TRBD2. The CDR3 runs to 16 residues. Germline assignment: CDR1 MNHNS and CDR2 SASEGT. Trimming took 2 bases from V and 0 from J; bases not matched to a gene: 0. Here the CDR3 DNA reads TGTGCCAGCAGTGAACTAGCGGGGGGCTCCTACAATGAGCAGTTCTTC. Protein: CASSELAGGSYNEQFF.

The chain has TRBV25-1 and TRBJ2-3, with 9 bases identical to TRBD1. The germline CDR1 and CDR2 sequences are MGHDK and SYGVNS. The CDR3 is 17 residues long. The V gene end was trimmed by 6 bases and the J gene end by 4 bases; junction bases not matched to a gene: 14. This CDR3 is CASSETTGGPGADTQYF. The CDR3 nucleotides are TGTGCCAGCAGCGAAACCACAGGGGGCCCGGGAGCAGATACGCAGTATTTT.

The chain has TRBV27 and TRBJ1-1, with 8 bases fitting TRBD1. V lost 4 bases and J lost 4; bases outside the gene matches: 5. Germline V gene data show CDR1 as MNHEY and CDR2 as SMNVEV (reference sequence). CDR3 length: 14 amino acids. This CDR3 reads CASSYDTGGTEAFF. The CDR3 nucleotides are TGTGCCAGCAGTTACGATACAGGGGGCACTGAAGCTTTCTTT.

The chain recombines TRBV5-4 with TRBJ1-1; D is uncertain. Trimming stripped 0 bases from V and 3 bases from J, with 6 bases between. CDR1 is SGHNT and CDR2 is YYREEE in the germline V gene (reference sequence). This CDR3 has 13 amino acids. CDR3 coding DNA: TGTGCCAGCAGCTTGGCCGGGGACACTGAAGCTTTCTTT. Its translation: CASSLAGDTEAFF.